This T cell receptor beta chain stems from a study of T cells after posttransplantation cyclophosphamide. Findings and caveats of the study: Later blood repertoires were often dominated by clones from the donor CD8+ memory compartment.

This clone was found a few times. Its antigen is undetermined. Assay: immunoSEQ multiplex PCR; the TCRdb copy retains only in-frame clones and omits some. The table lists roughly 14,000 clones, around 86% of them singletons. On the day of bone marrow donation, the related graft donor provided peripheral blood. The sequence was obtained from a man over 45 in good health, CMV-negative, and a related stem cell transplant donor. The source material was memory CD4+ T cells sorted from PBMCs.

The CDR3 sequence: CASSEIGQGGGEQYF. The CDR3 coding sequence is TGCGCCAGCAGCGAAATAGGACAGGGTGGCGGCGAGCAGTACTTC. The chain has TRBV5-1 and TRBJ2-7, with 8 bases that match TRBD1. Per germline, CDR1 SGHRS and CDR2 YFSETQ. The CDR3 covers 15 residues. V lost 4 bases and J lost 6; bases outside the gene matches: 12.